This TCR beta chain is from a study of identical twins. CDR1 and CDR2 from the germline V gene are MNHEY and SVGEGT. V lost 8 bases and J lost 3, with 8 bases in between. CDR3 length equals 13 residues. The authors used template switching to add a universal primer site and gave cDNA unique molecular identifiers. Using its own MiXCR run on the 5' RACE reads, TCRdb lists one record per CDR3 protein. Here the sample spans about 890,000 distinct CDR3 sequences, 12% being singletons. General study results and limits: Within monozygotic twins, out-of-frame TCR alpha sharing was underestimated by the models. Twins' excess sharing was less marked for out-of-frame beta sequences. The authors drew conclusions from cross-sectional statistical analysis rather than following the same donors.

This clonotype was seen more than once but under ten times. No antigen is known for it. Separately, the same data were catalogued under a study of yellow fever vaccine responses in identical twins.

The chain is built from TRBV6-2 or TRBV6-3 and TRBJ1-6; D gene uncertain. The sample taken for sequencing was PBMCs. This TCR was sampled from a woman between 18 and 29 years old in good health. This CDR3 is CASFGDYNSPLHF. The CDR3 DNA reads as TGTGCCAGCTTCGGTGACTATAATTCACCCCTCCACTTT.